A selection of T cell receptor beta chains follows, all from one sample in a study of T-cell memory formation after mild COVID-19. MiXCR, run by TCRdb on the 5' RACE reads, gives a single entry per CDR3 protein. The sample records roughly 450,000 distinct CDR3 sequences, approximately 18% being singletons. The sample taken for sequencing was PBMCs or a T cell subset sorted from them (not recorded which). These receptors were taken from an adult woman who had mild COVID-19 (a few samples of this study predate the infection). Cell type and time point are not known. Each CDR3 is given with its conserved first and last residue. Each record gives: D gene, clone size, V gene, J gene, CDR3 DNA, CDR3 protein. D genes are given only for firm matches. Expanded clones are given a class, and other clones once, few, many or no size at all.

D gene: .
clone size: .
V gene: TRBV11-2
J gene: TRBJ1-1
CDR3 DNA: TGTGCCAGCAGCTTAGGTCCATTTCGCGACACTGAAGCTTTCTTT
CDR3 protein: CASSLGPFRDTEAFF

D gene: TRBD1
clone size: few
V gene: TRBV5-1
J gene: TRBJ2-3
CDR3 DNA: TGCGCCAGCAGCGAGGGACAGGACACAGATACGCAGTATTTT
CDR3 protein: CASSEGQDTDTQYF

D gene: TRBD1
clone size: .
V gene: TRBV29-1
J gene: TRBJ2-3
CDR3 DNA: TGCAGCTTCCGGGACAGGGACCGCACAGATACGCAGTATTTT
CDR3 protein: CSFRDRDRTDTQYF

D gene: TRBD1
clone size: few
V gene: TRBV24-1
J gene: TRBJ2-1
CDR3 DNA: TGTGCCACCAGCAGACAGGGACGCTACAATGAGCAGTTCTTC
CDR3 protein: CATSRQGRYNEQFF

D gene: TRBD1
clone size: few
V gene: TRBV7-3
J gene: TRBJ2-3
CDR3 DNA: TGTGCCAGCAGCTTGGGCAGGGGGCCTTACACAGATACGCAGTATTTT
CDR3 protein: CASSLGRGPYTDTQYF

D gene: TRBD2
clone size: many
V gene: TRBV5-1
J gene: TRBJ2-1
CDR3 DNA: TGCGCCAGCAGCTTGTCCGGGGGGGTTTACAATGAGCAGTTCTTC
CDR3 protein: CASSLSGGVYNEQFF

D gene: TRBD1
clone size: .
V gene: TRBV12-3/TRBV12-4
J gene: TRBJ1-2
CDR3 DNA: TGTGCCAGCAGTTTCTCGGGACAGGGTAAGAACTATGGCTACACCTTC
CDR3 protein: CASSFSGQGKNYGYTF

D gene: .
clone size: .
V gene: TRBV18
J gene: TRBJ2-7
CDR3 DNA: TGTGCCAGCTCACCAAGCGCCGGGGACTCCTACGAGCAGTACTTC
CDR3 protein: CASSPSAGDSYEQYF

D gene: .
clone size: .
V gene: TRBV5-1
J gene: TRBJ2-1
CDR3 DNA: TGCGCCAGCAGCTTGGGGGCTAGCGAGTACAATGAGCAGTTCTTC
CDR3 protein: CASSLGASEYNEQFF

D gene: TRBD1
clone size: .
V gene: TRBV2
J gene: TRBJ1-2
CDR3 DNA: TGTGCCAGCAGTGAGGACAGGGGGCAAGGCTACACCTTC
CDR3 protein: CASSEDRGQGYTF

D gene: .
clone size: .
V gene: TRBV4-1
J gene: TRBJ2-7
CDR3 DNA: TGCGCCAGCAGCCCTCTCGGGTCCCTATACGAGCAGTACTTC
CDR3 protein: CASSPLGSLYEQYF

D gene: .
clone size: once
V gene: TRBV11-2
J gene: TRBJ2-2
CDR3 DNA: TGTGCCAGCAGGGTCACCGGGGAGCTGTTTTTT
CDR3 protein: CASRVTGELFF

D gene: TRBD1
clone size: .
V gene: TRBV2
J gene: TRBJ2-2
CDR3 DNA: TGTGCCAAAAACGGACAGGGGGTTGTCGGGGAGCTGTTTTTT
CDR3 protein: CAKNGQGVVGELFF

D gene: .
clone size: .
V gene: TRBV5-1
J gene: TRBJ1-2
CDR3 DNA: TGCGCCAGCAGCGGGAGCTATGGCTACACCTTC
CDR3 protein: CASSGSYGYTF

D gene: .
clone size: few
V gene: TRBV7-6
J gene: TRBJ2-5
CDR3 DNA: TGTGCCAGCAGCTTGACGAGAATACAAGAGACCCAGTACTTC
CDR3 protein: CASSLTRIQETQYF

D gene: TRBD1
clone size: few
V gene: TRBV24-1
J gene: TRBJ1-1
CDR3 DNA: TGTGCCACACAAACAGGGGGGGACACTGAAGCTTTCTTT
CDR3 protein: CATQTGGDTEAFF

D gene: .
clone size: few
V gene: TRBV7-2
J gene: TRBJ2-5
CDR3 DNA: TGTGCCAGCAGCTTAGCACCACAGGACAGAAAAGAGACCCAGTACTTC
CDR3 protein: CASSLAPQDRKETQYF

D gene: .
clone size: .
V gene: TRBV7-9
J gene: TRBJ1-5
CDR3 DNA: TGTGCCAGCAGCTTACTCGGGGGTTCTCAGCCCCAGCATTTT
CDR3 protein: CASSLLGGSQPQHF

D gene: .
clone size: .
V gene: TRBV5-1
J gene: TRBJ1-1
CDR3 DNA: TGCGCCAGCAGCAGGGGGGACACCCTCGTTGGAGTTGAAGCTTTCTTT
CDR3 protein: CASSRGDTLVGVEAFF

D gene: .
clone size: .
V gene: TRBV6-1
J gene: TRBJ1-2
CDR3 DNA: TGTGCCAGCAGGAGTTTTCAGTACTATGGCTACACCTTC
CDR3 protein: CASRSFQYYGYTF

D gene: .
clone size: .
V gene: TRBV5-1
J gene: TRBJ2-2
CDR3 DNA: TGCGCCAGCAGCTTGGCACACAAGACCGGGGAGCTGTTTTTT
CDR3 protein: CASSLAHKTGELFF

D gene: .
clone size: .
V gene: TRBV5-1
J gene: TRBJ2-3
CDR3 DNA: TGCGCCAGCAGCTTTGGAAGGTACACAGATACGCAGTATTTT
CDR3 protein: CASSFGRYTDTQYF

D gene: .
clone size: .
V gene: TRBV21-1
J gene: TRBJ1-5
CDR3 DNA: TGTGCCAGCAGCGCACCCGATAGCAATCAGCCCCAGCATTTT
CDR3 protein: CASSAPDSNQPQHF

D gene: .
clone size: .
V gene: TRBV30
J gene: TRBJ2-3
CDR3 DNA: TGTGCCTGGAGGTCAACCACTAGCACAGATACGCAGTATTTT
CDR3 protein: CAWRSTTSTDTQYF

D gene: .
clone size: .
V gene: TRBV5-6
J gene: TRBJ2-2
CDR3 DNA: TGTGCCAGCAGCTTGTTCAGAGGACCGCCCGGGGAGCTGTTTTTT
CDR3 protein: CASSLFRGPPGELFF

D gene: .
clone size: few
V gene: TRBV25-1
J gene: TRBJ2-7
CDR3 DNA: TGTGCCAGCGGGACTGGTTACTACGAGCAGTACTTC
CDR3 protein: CASGTGYYEQYF

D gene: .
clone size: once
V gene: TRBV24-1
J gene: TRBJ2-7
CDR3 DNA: TGTGCCACCAGGGCCCTTTCGGGCGAGCAGTACTTC
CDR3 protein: CATRALSGEQYF

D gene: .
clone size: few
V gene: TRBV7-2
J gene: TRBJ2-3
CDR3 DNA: TGTGCCAGCAGCTTAGTGGGACAAGTCACAGATACGCAGTATTTT
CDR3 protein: CASSLVGQVTDTQYF

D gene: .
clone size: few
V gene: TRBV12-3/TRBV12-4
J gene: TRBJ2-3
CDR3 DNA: TGTGCCAGCAGCATTTCAAATACGCAGTATTTT
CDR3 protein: CASSISNTQYF

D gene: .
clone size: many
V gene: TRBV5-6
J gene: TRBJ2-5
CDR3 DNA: TGTGCCAGCAGCTTAAGAAGGGAGACCCAGTACTTC
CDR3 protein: CASSLRRETQYF

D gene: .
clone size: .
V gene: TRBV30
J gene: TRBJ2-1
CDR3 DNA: TGTGCCTGGAGCTTAGGGGTCTCCTACAATGAGCAGTTCTTC
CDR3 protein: CAWSLGVSYNEQFF

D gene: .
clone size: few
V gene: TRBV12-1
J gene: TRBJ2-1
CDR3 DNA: TGTGCCAGCAGCTTGCCGGGACTAGCGCTAAACAATGAGCAGTTCTTC
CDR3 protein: CASSLPGLALNNEQFF

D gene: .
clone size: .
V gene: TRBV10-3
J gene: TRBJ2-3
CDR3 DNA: TGTGCCATCAGTCAGACTGCTAGCACAGATACGCAGTATTTT
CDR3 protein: CAISQTASTDTQYF

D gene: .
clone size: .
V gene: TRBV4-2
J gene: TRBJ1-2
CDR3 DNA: TGTGCCAGCAGCCGCCCTATGGAGGGGGGGGGCAATGGCTACACCTTC
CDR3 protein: CASSRPMEGGGNGYTF

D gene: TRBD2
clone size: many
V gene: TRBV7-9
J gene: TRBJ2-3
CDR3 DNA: TGTGCCAGCAGCTCGCTAGCGGGGGGCACAGATACGCAGTATTTT
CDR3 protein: CASSSLAGGTDTQYF

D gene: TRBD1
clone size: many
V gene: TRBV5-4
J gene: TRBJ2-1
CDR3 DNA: TGTGCCAGCAGCAATCCGGGACAGGGGGCGACTGAGCAGTTCTTC
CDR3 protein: CASSNPGQGATEQFF

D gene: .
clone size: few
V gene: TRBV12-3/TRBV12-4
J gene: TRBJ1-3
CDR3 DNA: TGTGCCATGCACCTTGACTCTGGAAACACCATATATTTT
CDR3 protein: CAMHLDSGNTIYF

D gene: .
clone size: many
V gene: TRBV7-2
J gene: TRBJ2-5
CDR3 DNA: TGTGCCAGCACCAGTACAAAGGCCCAGTACTTC
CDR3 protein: CASTSTKAQYF

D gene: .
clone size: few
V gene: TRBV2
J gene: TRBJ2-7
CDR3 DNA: TGTGCCAGCAGTGAACCGTTCCACGAGCAGTACTTC
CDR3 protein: CASSEPFHEQYF

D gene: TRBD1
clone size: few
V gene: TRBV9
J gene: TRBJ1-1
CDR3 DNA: TGTGCCAGCAGCGCTGGGACAGGAGGGGGAGCTTTCTTT
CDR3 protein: CASSAGTGGGAFF

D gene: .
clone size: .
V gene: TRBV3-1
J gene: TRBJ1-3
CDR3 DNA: TGTGCCAGCAGCCAAGGTCGGGGAAACACCATATATTTT
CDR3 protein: CASSQGRGNTIYF

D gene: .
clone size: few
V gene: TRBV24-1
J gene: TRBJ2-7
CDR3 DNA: TGTGCCACCAGTGATTTGAGGCGGGCAGGGGAGTACGAGCAGTACTTC
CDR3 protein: CATSDLRRAGEYEQYF

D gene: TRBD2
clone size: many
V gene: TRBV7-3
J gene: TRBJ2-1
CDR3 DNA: TGTGCCAGCAGCCCCCGAGCGGGAGGCTCCTACAATGAGCAGTTCTTC
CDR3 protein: CASSPRAGGSYNEQFF

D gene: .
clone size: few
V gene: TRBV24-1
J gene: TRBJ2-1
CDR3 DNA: TGTGCCACCAGTGATCCCCGCTATTACAATGAGCAGTTCTTC
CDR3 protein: CATSDPRYYNEQFF

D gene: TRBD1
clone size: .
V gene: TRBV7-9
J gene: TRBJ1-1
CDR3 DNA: TGTGCCAGCAGCCCCTGGGACAGGGAAATGGCTTTCTTT
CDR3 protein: CASSPWDREMAFF

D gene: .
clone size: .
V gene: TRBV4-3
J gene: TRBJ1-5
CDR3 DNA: TGCGCCAGCAGCCAAGACGCCCAGGGCAATCAGCCCCAGCATTTT
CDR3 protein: CASSQDAQGNQPQHF

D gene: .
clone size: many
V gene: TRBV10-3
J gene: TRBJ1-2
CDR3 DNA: TGTGCCCACAGCGGAGGCTATGGCTACACCTTC
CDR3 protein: CAHSGGYGYTF

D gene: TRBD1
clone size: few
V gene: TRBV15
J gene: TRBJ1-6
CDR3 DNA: TGTGCCACCAGCACTGTACAGGGGGCGAGTTCACCCCTCCACTTT
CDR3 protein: CATSTVQGASSPLHF